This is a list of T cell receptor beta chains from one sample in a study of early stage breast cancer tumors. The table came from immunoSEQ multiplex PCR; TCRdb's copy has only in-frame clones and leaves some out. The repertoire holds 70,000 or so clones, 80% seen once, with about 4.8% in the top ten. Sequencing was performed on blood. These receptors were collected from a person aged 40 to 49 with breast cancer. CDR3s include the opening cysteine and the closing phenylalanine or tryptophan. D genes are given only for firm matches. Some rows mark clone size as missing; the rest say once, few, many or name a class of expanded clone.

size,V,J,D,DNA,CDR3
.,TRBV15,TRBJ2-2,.,TGTGCCACCAGCAGGGCCAGTGACACCGGGGAGCTGTTTTTT,CATSRASDTGELFF
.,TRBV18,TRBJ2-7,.,TGTGCCAGCTCACCACCAGGGACCTCCGAGCAGTACTTC,CASSPPGTSEQYF
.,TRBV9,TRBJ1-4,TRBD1,TGTGCCAGCAGCCTGAGTCCCGGGACAGTCTTCGCAACTAATGAAAAACTGTTTTTT,CASSLSPGTVFATNEKLFF
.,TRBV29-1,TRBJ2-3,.,TGCAGCGCCAGGGGCGGAGTTACGCAGTATTTT,CSARGGVTQYF
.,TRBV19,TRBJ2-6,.,TGTGCCAGTAGTAGCAGGGGACCTGGGGCCAACGTCCTGACTTTC,CASSSRGPGANVLTF
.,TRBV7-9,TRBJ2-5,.,TGTGCCAGCAGTCAGATCCCGGGGATGGAGACCCAGTACTTC,CASSQIPGMETQYF
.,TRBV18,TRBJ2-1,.,TGTGCCAGCTCACCACAGGGGTTGAGGGGGTACAATGAGCAGTTCTTC,CASSPQGLRGYNEQFF
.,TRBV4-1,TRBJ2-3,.,TGCGCCAGCAGCCAAGATGTGGCAGATATTTATACGCAGTATTTT,CASSQDVADIYTQYF
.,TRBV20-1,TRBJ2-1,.,TGCAGTGCGGGGCCCGGAGATGAGCAGTTCTTC,CSAGPGDEQFF
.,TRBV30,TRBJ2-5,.,TGTGCCTGGAGTAGGAAAGAGACCCAGTACTTC,CAWSRKETQYF
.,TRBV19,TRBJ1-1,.,TGTGCCAGTACCGACGGACAGCCCGATTTGAACACTGAAGCTTTCTTT,CASTDGQPDLNTEAFF
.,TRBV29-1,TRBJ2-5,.,TGCAGCGTCACCTCGGTTTCCAGAGAGACCCAGTACTTC,CSVTSVSRETQYF
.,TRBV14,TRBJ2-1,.,TGTGCCAGCAGCCCGCGACAGGTCCCTACCTACAATGAGCAGTTCTTC,CASSPRQVPTYNEQFF
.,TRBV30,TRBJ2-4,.,TGTGCCTGGAGTGGGGGTCAGGGATTTATTCAGTACTTC,CAWSGGQGFIQYF
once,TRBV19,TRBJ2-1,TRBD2,TGTGCCAGTAGTATAAGGAGCGGGAGGGTTCTGGATGAGCAGTTCTTC,CASSIRSGRVLDEQFF
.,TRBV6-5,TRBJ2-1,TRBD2,TGTGCCAGCAGTGTGGTGGCGGGAGGGCCAGGTGAGCAGTTCTTC,CASSVVAGGPGEQFF
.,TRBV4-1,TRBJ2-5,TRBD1,TGCGCCAGCAGCCAGATGACAGGGGATGTGAAGACCCAGTACTTC,CASSQMTGDVKTQYF
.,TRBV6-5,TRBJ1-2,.,TGTGCCAGCAGTTACCAGGGGTATGGCTACACCTTC,CASSYQGYGYTF
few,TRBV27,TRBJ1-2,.,TGTGCCAGCAGTCTAAACTATGGCTACACCTTC,CASSLNYGYTF
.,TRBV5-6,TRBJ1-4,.,TGTGCCAGCAGCTTGTTACAGCCTAATGAAAAACTGTTTTTT,CASSLLQPNEKLFF
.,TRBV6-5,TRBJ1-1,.,TGTGCCAGCAGCCGGTACACTGAAGCTTTCTTT,CASSRYTEAFF
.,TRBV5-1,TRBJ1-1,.,TGCGCCAGCAGCTTAGGAGCACACACTGAAGCTTTCTTT,CASSLGAHTEAFF